The present entry profiles one T cell receptor beta chain with its context. The antigen is unknown. This sample stems from a study of shared clonotypes between healthy human individuals. Study observations and caveats: Represented diversity (both genetic and exposure-history) was limited by the small number of donors.

Deep was the level used in running the assay. Ten immunoSEQ deep assay plates served to sequence unsorted PBMC DNA. Profiled with immunoSEQ multiplex PCR; TCRdb holds only in-frame clones, not every one. The sample records about 560,000 clones, just over 75% being singletons. The V gene lost 0 bases and the J gene lost 4 bases, with 4 bases spanning the gap. The CDR3 is made up of 13 amino acids. Per the germline V gene, CDR1 is SGDLS and CDR2 is YYNGEE. The TCR sequence derives from a woman aged 40 to 50 in good health. Some clones in this sample may be carry-over from other donors' samples. Material: PBMCs. This rearrangement joins TRBV9 to TRBJ1-4; D unclear. The CDR3 loop reads CASSVVDNEKLFF. The CDR3 DNA follows: TGTGCCAGCAGCGTAGTTGATAATGAAAAACTGTTTTTT.